The 6 T cell receptor beta chains presented below share a single source sample, sequenced in a study of blood T cell repertoires in COVID-19. TCRdb's copy holds only in-frame clones and misses some; the assay was immunoSEQ multiplex PCR. The profile shows 100,000 or so clones, about 82% of them singletons. Input material: peripheral blood. These receptors came from a woman aged 70-85 years with active or convalescent COVID-19.

The chain combines TRBV5-5 with TRBJ1-6; no clear D gene. Germline assignment: CDR1 SGHKS and CDR2 YYEKEE (reference sequence). The CDR3 has 15 amino acids. Trimming shortened V by 2 bases and J by 0 bases, and 6 bases separated the two germline ends. DNA of the CDR3: TGTGCCAGCAGCTTCGGGTTCTCCTATAATTCACCCCTCCACTTT. Translated: CASSFGFSYNSPLHF.

This chain uses TRBV11-2 with TRBJ1-1, with D possibly matching TRBD1 (5 bases). V lost 1 base and J 2 bases, leaving 11 bases between the germline ends. Germline loops: CDR1 SGHAT, CDR2 FQNNGV. The CDR3 spans 15 residues. In DNA form, the CDR3 reads TGTGCCAGCAGCTTAGGGGGGAGGGGAAACACTGAAGCTTTCTTT. Amino acids: CASSLGGRGNTEAFF.

This rearrangement joins TRBV19 to TRBJ2-1, with 11 bases identical to TRBD2. J was trimmed by 4 bases and V by 4 bases; bases with no gene match: 9. The germline CDR1 and CDR2 sequences are LNHDA and SQIVND (reference sequence). This CDR3 region has 17 residues. CDR3 residues: CASSTLLAGVGYNEQFF. The CDR3 DNA reads TGTGCCAGTAGTACCCTACTAGCGGGGGTTGGGTACAATGAGCAGTTCTTC. Filled out from reference TRBV19 and TRBJ2-1, the complete variable domain reads DGGITQSPKYLFRKEGQNVTLSCEQNLNHDAMYWYRQDPGQGLRLIYYSQIVNDFQKGDIAEGYSVSREKKESFPLTVTSAQKNPTAFYLCASSTLLAGVGYNEQFFGPGTRLTVL.

CDR3: CASSRQGPGDTQYF. The CDR3 nucleotides are TGTGCCAGCTCGCGACAGGGCCCGGGGGATACGCAGTATTTT. The chain joins TRBV18 to TRBJ2-3, with TRBD1 matching over 7 bases. Germline CDR1 reads KGHSH; CDR2 reads LQKENI. This CDR3 has 14 residues. The V segment lost 6 bases and the J segment 6 bases; nucleotides outside the gene matches: 9. Variable domain in full (rest from reference TRBV18 and TRBJ2-3): NAGVMQNPRHLVRRRGQEARLRCSPMKGHSHVYWYRQLPEEGLKFMVYLQKENIIDESGMPKERFSAEFPKEGPSILRIQQVVRGDSAAYFCASSRQGPGDTQYFGPGTRLTVL.

The chain links TRBV5-1 to TRBJ2-1; 9 nucleotides line up with TRBD1. Germline CDR1 SGHRS, CDR2 YFSETQ. The CDR3 runs 16 residues. After removal of 2 bases from V and 4 bases from J, the junction contained 7 bases not matched to a gene. DNA of the CDR3: TGCGCCAGCAGCTTATCCGGGACAGGGTTTTACAATGAGCAGTTCTTC. Its protein is CASSLSGTGFYNEQFF.

The chain combines TRBV9 with TRBJ2-3, with TRBD2 matching over 7 bases. CDR1 is SGDLS and CDR2 is YYNGEE in the germline V gene. The CDR3 runs to 14 residues. The V and J ends lost 6 bases and 0 bases, in that order; junction bases with no gene match: 4. The CDR3 DNA reads TGTGCCAGCACGGGGGGAGCTAGCACAGATACGCAGTATTTT. This gives the protein CASTGGASTDTQYF.